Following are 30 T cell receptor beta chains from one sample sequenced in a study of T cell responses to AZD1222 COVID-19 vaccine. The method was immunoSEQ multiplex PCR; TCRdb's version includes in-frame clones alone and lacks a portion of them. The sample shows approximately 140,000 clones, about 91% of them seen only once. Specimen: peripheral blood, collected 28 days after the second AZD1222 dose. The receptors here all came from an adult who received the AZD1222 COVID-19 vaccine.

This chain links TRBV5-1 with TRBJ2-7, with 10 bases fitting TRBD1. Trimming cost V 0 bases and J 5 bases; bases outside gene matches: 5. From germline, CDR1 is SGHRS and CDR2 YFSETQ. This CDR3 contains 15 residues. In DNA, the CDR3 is TGCGCCAGCAGCTTGGTTGGGACAGGGGTCGACGAGCAGTACTTC. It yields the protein CASSLVGTGVDEQYF.

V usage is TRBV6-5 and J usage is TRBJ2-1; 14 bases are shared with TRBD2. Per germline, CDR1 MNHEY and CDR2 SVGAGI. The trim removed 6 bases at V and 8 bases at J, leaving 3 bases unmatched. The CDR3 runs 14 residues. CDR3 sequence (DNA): TGTGCCAGCAGGACTAGCGGGGGGGCGCATGAGCAGTTCTTC. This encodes CASRTSGGAHEQFF.

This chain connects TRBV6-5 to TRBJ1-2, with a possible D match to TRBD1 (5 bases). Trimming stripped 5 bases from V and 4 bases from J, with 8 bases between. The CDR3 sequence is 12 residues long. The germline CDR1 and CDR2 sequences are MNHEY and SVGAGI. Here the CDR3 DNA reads TGTGCCAGCAGTATGGGGGGCTATGGCTACACCTTC. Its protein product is CASSMGGYGYTF.

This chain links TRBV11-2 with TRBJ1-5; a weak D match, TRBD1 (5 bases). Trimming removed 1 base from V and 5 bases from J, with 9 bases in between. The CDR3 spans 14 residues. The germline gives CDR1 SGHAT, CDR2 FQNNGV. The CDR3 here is CASSLAGFHQPQHF. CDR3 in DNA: TGTGCCAGCAGCTTAGCAGGGTTCCATCAGCCCCAGCATTTT.

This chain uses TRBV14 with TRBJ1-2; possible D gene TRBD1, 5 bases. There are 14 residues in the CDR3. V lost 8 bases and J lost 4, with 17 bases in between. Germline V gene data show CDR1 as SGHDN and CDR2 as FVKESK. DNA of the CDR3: TGTGCCAGCCGAGACAGCGCTCTGAGCTATGGCTACACCTTC. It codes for CASRDSALSYGYTF.

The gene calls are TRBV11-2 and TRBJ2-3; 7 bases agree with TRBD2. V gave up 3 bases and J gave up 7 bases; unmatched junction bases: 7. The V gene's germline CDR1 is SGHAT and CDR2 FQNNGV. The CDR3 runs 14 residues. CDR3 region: CASSLTSSGNTQYF. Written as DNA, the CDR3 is TGTGCCAGCAGCTTGACTAGCTCAGGGAATACGCAGTATTTT.

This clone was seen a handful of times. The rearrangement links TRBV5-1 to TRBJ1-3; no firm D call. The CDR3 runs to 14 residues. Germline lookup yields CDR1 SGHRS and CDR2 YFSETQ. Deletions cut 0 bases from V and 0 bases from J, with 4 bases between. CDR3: CASSLDFSGNTIYF. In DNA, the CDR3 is TGCGCCAGCAGCTTGGACTTCTCTGGAAACACCATATATTTT.

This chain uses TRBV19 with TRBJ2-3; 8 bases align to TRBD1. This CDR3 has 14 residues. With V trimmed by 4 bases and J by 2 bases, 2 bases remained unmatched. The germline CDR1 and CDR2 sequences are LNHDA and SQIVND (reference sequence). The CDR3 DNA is TGTGCCAGTAGTAGACAGGGGATCACAGATACGCAGTATTTT. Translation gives CASSRQGITDTQYF. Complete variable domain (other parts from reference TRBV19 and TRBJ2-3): DGGITQSPKYLFRKEGQNVTLSCEQNLNHDAMYWYRQDPGQGLRLIYYSQIVNDFQKGDIAEGYSVSREKKESFPLTVTSAQKNPTAFYLCASSRQGITDTQYFGPGTRLTVL.

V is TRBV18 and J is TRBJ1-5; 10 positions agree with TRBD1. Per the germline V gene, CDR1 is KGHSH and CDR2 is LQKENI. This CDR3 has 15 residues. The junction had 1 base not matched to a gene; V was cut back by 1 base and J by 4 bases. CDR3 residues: CASSPLGQGNQPQHF. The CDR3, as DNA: TGTGCCAGCTCACCACTGGGACAGGGGAATCAGCCCCAGCATTTT.

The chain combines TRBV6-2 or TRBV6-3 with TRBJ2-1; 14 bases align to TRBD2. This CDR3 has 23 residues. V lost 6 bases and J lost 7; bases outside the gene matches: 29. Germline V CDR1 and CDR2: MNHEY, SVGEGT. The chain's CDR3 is CASSPAFARGLAGGPKPYNEQFF. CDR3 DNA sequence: TGTGCCAGCAGCCCAGCATTCGCGAGAGGACTAGCGGGGGGCCCGAAACCTTATAATGAGCAGTTCTTC.

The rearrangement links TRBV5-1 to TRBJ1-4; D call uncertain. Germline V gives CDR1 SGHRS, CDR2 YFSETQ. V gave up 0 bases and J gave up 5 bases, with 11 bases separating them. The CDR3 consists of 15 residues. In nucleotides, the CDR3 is TGCGCCAGCAGCTTGGCGCTGGGCGCCAATGAAAAACTGTTTTTT. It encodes CASSLALGANEKLFF.

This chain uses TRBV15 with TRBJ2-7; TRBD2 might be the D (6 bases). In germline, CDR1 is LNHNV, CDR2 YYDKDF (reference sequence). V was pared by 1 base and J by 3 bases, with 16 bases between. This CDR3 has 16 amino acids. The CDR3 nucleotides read TGTGCCACCAGCAGAGGTGTCACTAGCCGAAGCTACGAGCAGTACTTC. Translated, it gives CATSRGVTSRSYEQYF.

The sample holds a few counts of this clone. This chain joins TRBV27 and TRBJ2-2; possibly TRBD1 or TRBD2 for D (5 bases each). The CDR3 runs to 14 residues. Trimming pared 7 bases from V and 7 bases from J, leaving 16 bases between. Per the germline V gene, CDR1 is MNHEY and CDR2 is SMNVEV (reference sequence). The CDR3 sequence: CASKGLAADGELFF. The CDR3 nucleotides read TGTGCCAGCAAGGGGCTAGCTGCAGACGGGGAGCTGTTTTTT.

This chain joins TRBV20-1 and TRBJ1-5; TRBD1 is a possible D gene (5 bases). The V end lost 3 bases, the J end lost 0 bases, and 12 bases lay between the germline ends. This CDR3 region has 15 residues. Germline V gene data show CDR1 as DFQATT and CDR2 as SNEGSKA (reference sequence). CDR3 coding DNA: TGCAGTGCTAGTGCGGGGGTATATAGCAATCAGCCCCAGCATTTT. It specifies CSASAGVYSNQPQHF.

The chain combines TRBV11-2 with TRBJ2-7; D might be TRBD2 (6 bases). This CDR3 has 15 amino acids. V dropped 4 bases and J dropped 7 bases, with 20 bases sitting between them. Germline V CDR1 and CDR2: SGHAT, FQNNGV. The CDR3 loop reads CASSWAGTEGEEQYF. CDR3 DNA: TGTGCCAGCAGCTGGGCCGGGACTGAAGGGGAAGAGCAGTACTTC.

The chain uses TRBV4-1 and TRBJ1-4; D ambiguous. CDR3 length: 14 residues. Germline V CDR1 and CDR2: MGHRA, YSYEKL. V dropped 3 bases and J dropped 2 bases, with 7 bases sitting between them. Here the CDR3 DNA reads TGCGCCAGCAGCCAGGCAGACACTAATGAAAAACTGTTTTTT. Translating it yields CASSQADTNEKLFF.

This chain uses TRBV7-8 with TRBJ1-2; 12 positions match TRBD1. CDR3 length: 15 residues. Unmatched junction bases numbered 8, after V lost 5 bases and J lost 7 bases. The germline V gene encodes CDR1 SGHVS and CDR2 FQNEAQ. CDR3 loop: CASSPRDRGLGGYTF. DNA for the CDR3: TGTGCCAGCAGCCCCCGGGACAGGGGGCTGGGTGGCTACACCTTC.

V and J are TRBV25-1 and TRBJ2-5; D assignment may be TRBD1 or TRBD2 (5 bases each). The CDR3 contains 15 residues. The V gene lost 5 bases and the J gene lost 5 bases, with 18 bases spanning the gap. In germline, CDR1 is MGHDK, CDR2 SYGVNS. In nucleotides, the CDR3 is TGTGCCAGCAGTAGGCCGGGGCGAAGTTTGGAGACCCAGTACTTC. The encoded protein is CASSRPGRSLETQYF.

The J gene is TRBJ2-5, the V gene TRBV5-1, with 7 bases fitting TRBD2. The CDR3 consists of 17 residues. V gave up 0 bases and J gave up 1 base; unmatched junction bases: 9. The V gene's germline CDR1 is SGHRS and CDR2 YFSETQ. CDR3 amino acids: CASSLGPGGSGQETQYF. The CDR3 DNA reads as TGCGCCAGCAGCTTGGGGCCCGGGGGGTCGGGCCAAGAGACCCAGTACTTC.

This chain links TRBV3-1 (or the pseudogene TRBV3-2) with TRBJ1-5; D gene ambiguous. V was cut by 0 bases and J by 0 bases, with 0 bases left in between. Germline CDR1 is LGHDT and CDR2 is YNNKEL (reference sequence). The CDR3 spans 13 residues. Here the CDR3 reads CASSQDSNQPQHF. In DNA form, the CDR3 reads TGTGCCAGCAGCCAAGATAGCAATCAGCCCCAGCATTTT.

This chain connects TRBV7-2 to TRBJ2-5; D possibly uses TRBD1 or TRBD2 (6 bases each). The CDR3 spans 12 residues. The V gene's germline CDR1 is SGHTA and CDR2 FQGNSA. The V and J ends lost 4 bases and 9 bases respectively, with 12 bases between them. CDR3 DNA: TGTGCCAGCAGCTCATTAAGGGGGGCCCAGTACTTC. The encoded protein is CASSSLRGAQYF.

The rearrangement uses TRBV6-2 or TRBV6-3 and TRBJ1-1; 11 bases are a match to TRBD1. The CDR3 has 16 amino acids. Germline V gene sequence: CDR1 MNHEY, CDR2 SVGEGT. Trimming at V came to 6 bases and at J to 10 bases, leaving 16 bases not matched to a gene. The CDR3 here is CASSTGTGGFTFGAFF. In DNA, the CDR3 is TGTGCCAGCAGCACCGGGACAGGGGGGTTCACCTTCGGAGCTTTCTTT.

CDR3 sequence (DNA): TGCGCCAGCAGCCAAGGGAGTAGAGAAAAACTGTTTTTT. Protein product: CASSQGSREKLFF. The chain links TRBV4-3 to TRBJ1-4; D unresolved. Germline values: CDR1 LGHNA, CDR2 YSLEER. CDR3 length: 13 amino acids. The V gene lost 1 base and the J gene lost 8 bases, with 8 bases spanning the gap.

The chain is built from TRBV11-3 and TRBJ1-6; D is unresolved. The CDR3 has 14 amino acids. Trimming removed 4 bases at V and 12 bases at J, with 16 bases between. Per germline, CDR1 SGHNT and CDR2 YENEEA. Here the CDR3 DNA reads TGTGCCAGCAGCTCCGGGTCGGCGGATCGACCCCTCCACTTT. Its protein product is CASSSGSADRPLHF.

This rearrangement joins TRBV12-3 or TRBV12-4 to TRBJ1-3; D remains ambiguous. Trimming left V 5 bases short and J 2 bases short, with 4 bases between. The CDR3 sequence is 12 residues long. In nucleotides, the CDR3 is TGTGCCAGCAGTCCCCCTGGAAACACCATATATTTT. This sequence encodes CASSPPGNTIYF.

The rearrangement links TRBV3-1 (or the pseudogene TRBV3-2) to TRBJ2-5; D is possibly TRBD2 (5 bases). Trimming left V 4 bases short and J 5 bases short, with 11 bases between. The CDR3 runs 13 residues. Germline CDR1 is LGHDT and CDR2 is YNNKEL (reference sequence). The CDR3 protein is CASSPRDGETQYF. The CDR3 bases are TGTGCCAGCAGCCCACGGGATGGCGAGACCCAGTACTTC.

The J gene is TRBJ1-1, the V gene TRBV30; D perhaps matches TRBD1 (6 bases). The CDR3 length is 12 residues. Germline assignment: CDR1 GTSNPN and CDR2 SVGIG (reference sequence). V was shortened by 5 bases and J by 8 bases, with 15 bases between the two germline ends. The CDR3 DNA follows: TGTGCCTGGTGGCGGGGGGGCATGGAAGCTTTCTTT. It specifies CAWWRGGMEAFF.

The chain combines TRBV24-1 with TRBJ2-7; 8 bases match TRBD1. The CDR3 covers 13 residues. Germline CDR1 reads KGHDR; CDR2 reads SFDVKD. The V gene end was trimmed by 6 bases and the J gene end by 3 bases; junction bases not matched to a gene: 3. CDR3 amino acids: CATSRTGNYEQYF. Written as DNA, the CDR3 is TGTGCCACCAGTAGGACAGGGAACTACGAGCAGTACTTC.

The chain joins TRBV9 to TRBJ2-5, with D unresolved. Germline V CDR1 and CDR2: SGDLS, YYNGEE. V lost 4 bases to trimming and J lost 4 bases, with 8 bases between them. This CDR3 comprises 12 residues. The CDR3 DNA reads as TGTGCCAGCAGCCCCCTGGGAGAGACCCAGTACTTC. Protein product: CASSPLGETQYF.

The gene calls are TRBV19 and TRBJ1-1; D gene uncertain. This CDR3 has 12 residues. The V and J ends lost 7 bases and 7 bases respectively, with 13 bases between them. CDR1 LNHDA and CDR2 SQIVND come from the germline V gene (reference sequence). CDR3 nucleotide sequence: TGTGCCAGTACCGCAAACCAGTTTGAAGCTTTCTTT. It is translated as CASTANQFEAFF.